What follows describes a single T cell receptor beta chain. The data are from a study of shared clonotypes between healthy human individuals. TCRdb keeps only in-frame clones here, not all; method: immunoSEQ multiplex PCR. Among 2 million or so clones listed, roughly 94% were seen once. Germline CDR1 reads GTSNPN; CDR2 reads SVGIG (reference sequence). The CDR3 length is 13 residues. Trimming cost V 5 bases and J 3 bases, with 13 bases left between them. V and J are TRBV30 and TRBJ2-5; D tentatively reads TRBD1 or TRBD2 (5 bases each). Sequences were obtained from naive CD4+ T cells sorted from blood. Subset in this sample: CD45RA+ positively selected. The source is a man younger than 30 in good health. CDR3 loop: CAWSRGDKETQYF. Written as DNA, the CDR3 is TGTGCCTGGTCTAGAGGGGATAAAGAGACCCAGTACTTC.